The clone carrying this T cell receptor (beta chain) was seen ten or more times. CDR3 length: 16 residues. Germline CDR1 ENHRY, CDR2 SYGVKD. Trimming left V 0 bases short and J 2 bases short, with 13 bases between. TCRdb ran MiXCR on the reads and lists one entry per CDR3 protein. The table shows a few hundred thousand distinct CDR3 sequences, with 15% to 20% occurring only once. The sample originates from a study of T cell repertoires in cytomegalovirus infection. On the study more broadly: It was the public TCR beta signatures that indicated both CMV infection and matching HLA type.

Sequenced sample: PBMCs. This clonotype originated in a human donor in good health (CMV status not recorded). Some clones in this sample may be carry-over from other donors' samples. V usage is TRBV10-3 and J usage is TRBJ2-5; D possibly corresponds to TRBD1 (6 bases). The CDR3 DNA reads as TGTGCCATCAGTGAGTCTAACAGGGCGCTACAAGAGACCCAGTACTTC. It encodes CAISESNRALQETQYF.